The 9 T cell receptor beta chains listed next were all sequenced from one sample in a study of blood T cell repertoires in COVID-19 (dated by TCRdb to about 2020). The method behind the library was the immunoSEQ multiplex PCR assay. In its TCRdb copy, this immuneACCESS table keeps in-frame sequences only and misses some clones. Where compared with another copy, unresolved V genes explain less than half of these, and the others have no known cause. Here the sample has roughly 250,000 clones; about 80% occur a single time. The ten largest account for approximately 15% of the sample. The sample taken for sequencing was peripheral blood. These receptors were obtained from an older person with COVID-19, enrolled during active disease.

The rearrangement uses TRBV30 and TRBJ1-5; D remains ambiguous. Germline values: CDR1 GTSNPN, CDR2 SVGIG (reference sequence). V was shortened by 3 bases and J by 0 bases, with 6 bases between the two germline ends. This CDR3 region has 13 residues. The CDR3 loop is CAWSPDSNQPQHF. Here the CDR3 DNA reads TGTGCCTGGAGCCCAGATAGCAATCAGCCCCAGCATTTT.

This sequence joins TRBV3-1 (or the pseudogene TRBV3-2) and TRBJ1-2; perhaps TRBD1 as D (6 bases). Germline-derived CDR1 and CDR2 are LGHDT and YNNKEL (reference sequence). The CDR3 length is 14 residues. V gave up 1 base and J gave up 4 bases, with 10 bases separating them. The CDR3 DNA reads TGTGCCAGCAGCCAAGCGTCAGGGGCCTATGGCTACACCTTC. Protein sequence: CASSQASGAYGYTF.

The chain couples TRBV28 to TRBJ1-2; D is unresolved. With 6 bases removed from V and 4 bases from J, the gap between germline ends came to 15 bases. Germline V gives CDR1 MDHEN, CDR2 SYDVKM. The CDR3 consists of 14 residues. The CDR3 sequence is CASRQSQWAYGYTF. CDR3 nucleotide sequence: TGTGCCAGCAGGCAAAGTCAGTGGGCCTATGGCTACACCTTC.

The rearrangement links TRBV7-3 to TRBJ1-2, with 10 bases fitting TRBD1. V trimming: 6 bases; J trimming: 4 bases; junction bases outside the gene matches: 5. CDR3 length: 14 residues. Germline loops: CDR1 SGHTA, CDR2 FQGTGA. The CDR3 sequence is CASSPGTGAYGYTF. The CDR3 DNA follows: TGTGCCAGCAGTCCCGGGACAGGGGCCTATGGCTACACCTTC.

The chain carries TRBV5-4 and TRBJ2-7; 9 bases are shared with TRBD1. CDR1 is SGHNT, CDR2 YYREEE, per germline (reference sequence). This CDR3 has 15 amino acids. The V gene end was trimmed by 0 bases and the J gene end by 0 bases; junction bases not matched to a gene: 1. The CDR3 region has the DNA TGTGCCAGCAGCTTGGACAGGGGGCCCTCCTACGAGCAGTACTTC. This translates into CASSLDRGPSYEQYF.

V is TRBV5-1 and J is TRBJ1-1, with 7 bases that match TRBD1. The germline V gene encodes CDR1 SGHRS and CDR2 YFSETQ. This CDR3 spans 14 amino acids. Trimming cost V 4 bases and J 3 bases; bases outside gene matches: 6. The CDR3 spells CASSPGDSYTEAFF. The CDR3 bases are TGCGCCAGCAGCCCCGGGGACAGCTACACTGAAGCTTTCTTT. The variable domain in full, completed from reference TRBV5-1 and TRBJ1-1, reads KAGVTQTPRYLIKTRGQQVTLSCSPISGHRSVSWYQQTPGQGLQFLFEYFSETQRNKGNFPGRFSGRQFSNSRSEMNVSTLELGDSALYLCASSPGDSYTEAFFGQGTRLTVV.

The table lists this clone with a count of one. The chain uses TRBV12-3 or TRBV12-4 and TRBJ1-5; perhaps TRBD1 as D (6 bases). This CDR3 has 13 residues. Between the trimmed V and J ends, which lost 6 bases and 5 bases, there was a span of 11 bases. CDR3 bases: TGTGCCAGCAGCCCAACAGGGTATCAGCCCCAGCATTTT. Its protein is CASSPTGYQPQHF.

This rearrangement joins TRBV12-3 or TRBV12-4 to TRBJ2-7, with TRBD1 matching over 7 bases. The CDR3 covers 13 residues. V shed 3 bases and J 5 bases; nucleotides not matched to a gene: 4. CDR3 coding DNA: TGTGCCAGCAGTTTTGGACAGGCTCACGAGCAGTACTTC. It translates to CASSFGQAHEQYF.

This chain joins TRBV11-2 and TRBJ2-7; perhaps TRBD2 as D (6 bases). This CDR3 spans 13 amino acids. Germline assignment: CDR1 SGHAT and CDR2 FQNNGV. V lost 1 base to trimming and J lost 3 bases, with 7 bases between them. The CDR3 DNA follows: TGTGCCAGCAGCTTAGCGGAGGGCTACGAGCAGTACTTC. The encoded protein is CASSLAEGYEQYF. The whole variable domain, remainder taken from reference TRBV11-2 and TRBJ2-7, is EAGVAQSPRYKIIEKRQSVAFWCNPISGHATLYWYQQILGQGPKLLIQFQNNGVVDDSQLPKDRFSAERLKGVDSTLKIQPAKLEDSAVYLCASSLAEGYEQYFGPGTRLTVT.